Given below is one T cell receptor beta chain in context. After removal of 5 bases from V and 3 bases from J, the junction contained 11 bases not matched to a gene. Germline V gives CDR1 SEHNR, CDR2 FQNEAQ (reference sequence). CDR3 length: 16 amino acids. This record belongs to a study of blood T cells in healthy people across ages. A sample-barcoded 5' primer and a J-beta primer mix were used in a second PCR of roughly 6 to 11 cycles. TCRdb itself ran the 5' RACE reads through MiXCR, one entry per CDR3 protein. The table shows over 750,000 distinct CDR3 sequences, with 20% to 30% occurring only once. This sample also appeared in a second study, on T cells of mothers and their children.

This TCR was sampled from a boy between 10 and 17 years old in good health. The sample taken for sequencing was blood. The chain employs TRBV7-9 and TRBJ2-5; TRBD2 matches at 8 bases. CDR3 protein: CASSKIAGIVEETQYF. In DNA form, the CDR3 reads TGTGCCAGCAGCAAAATAGCGGGAATAGTGGAAGAGACCCAGTACTTC. The variable domain in full, completed from reference TRBV7-9 and TRBJ2-5, reads DTGVSQNPRHKITKRGQNVTFRCDPISEHNRLYWYRQTLGQGPEFLTYFQNEAQLEKSRLLSDRFSAERPKGSFSTLEIQRTEQGDSAMYLCASSKIAGIVEETQYFGPGTRLLVL.